These 30 T cell receptor beta chains were sequenced from one sample in a study of blood T cell repertoires in COVID-19. TCRdb's table, derived via immunoSEQ multiplex PCR, lists solely in-frame clones and lacks some. This sample carries fewer than 450,000 clones, roughly 90% of them seen once, and the ten largest clones take approximately 2.1%. What was sequenced was PBMCs or T cells enriched from blood (not recorded which). These receptors all stem from a woman in her thirties or forties with acute COVID-19.

The chain uses TRBV25-1 and TRBJ1-4; a weak D match, TRBD1 (6 bases). The V end lost 4 bases, the J end lost 8 bases, and 20 bases lay between the germline ends. Germline V gives CDR1 MGHDK, CDR2 SYGVNS. The CDR3 covers 16 residues. The CDR3 DNA follows: TGTGCCAGCAGTGGGGACCTGGACAGCTCGGAGGAAAAACTGTTTTTT. Protein product: CASSGDLDSSEEKLFF.

This clone was observed a few times. The chain joins TRBV5-1 to TRBJ1-1; the D is unclear. Trimming took 0 bases from V and 4 from J, leaving 10 bases between them. Germline V gives CDR1 SGHRS, CDR2 YFSETQ. This CDR3 region has 14 residues. The CDR3 DNA reads TGCGCCAGCAGCTTGGAAGCCGGGAGCACTGAAGCTTTCTTT. It codes for CASSLEAGSTEAFF. Together with reference TRBV5-1 and TRBJ1-1, the CDR3 gives the full variable domain: KAGVTQTPRYLIKTRGQQVTLSCSPISGHRSVSWYQQTPGQGLQFLFEYFSETQRNKGNFPGRFSGRQFSNSRSEMNVSTLELGDSALYLCASSLEAGSTEAFFGQGTRLTVV.

The rearrangement joins TRBV27 to TRBJ1-1; D ambiguous. CDR1 and CDR2 (germline): MNHEY, SMNVEV (reference sequence). The germline V and J ends were trimmed by 4 bases and 10 bases, with 10 bases remaining between them. The CDR3 has 11 amino acids. CDR3 in DNA: TGTGCCAGCAGTTCCCCTACCCGAGCTTTCTTT. It codes for CASSSPTRAFF.

The chain has TRBV5-1 and TRBJ1-2; D unresolved. CDR1 and CDR2 from the germline V gene are SGHRS and YFSETQ. V lost 6 bases to trimming and J lost 9 bases, with 12 bases between them. CDR3 length equals 11 residues. The CDR3 sequence: CASTLLCSYTF. DNA of the CDR3: TGCGCCAGCACCCTTTTATGTAGCTACACCTTC.

This clone was found once. The rearrangement links TRBV24-1 to TRBJ1-5; 12 bases are a match to TRBD1. V was pared by 2 bases and J by 3 bases, with 7 bases of the junction left unmatched. The CDR3 runs to 18 residues. Germline CDR1 is KGHDR and CDR2 is SFDVKD. CDR3 loop: CATSDWDRGRGNNQPQHF. The CDR3 nucleotides are TGTGCCACCAGTGATTGGGACAGGGGGCGCGGAAACAATCAGCCCCAGCATTTT.

This sequence joins TRBV18 and TRBJ2-3; 7 positions agree with TRBD2. From germline, CDR1 is KGHSH and CDR2 LQKENI. The CDR3 consists of 16 residues. V was pared by 5 bases and J by 2 bases, with 10 bases of the junction left unmatched. CDR3 residues: CASSASASGLTDTQYF. CDR3 DNA: TGTGCCAGCTCAGCAAGCGCTAGCGGCCTCACAGATACGCAGTATTTT.

CDR3 DNA: TGTGCCAGCAGCCAAGATATGGCAGCTGGAAACACCATATATTTT. Translated, it gives CASSQDMAAGNTIYF. The V call is TRBV4-2, the J call TRBJ1-3; D remains ambiguous. V was clipped by 0 bases and J by 2 bases, with 8 bases between them. CDR1 is LGHNA and CDR2 is YNFKEQ in the germline V gene. CDR3 length equals 15 residues.

The chain combines TRBV20-1 with TRBJ2-7; perhaps TRBD1 as D (6 bases). Germline V lookup: CDR1 DFQATT, CDR2 SNEGSKA (reference sequence). V gave up 3 bases and J gave up 2 bases, with 8 bases separating them. The CDR3 totals 12 residues. CDR3 nucleotide sequence: TGCAGTGCTAGTAACAGGGCCTACGAGCAGTACTTC. It specifies CSASNRAYEQYF.

The chain is built from TRBV2 and TRBJ1-3; a possible D gene is TRBD1 (6 bases). This CDR3 is built from 16 residues. Germline assignment: CDR1 SNHLY and CDR2 FYNNEI. V was clipped by 7 bases and J by 4 bases, with 20 bases between them. The CDR3 DNA is TGTGCCAGCAAGGGGACAATTTCCCGATGGGGAAACACCATATATTTT. Its translation is CASKGTISRWGNTIYF.

The chain is built from TRBV3-1 (or the pseudogene TRBV3-2) and TRBJ2-7, with TRBD1 identical over 10 bases. CDR1 LGHDT and CDR2 YNNKEL come from the germline V gene (reference sequence). J lost 2 bases, V lost 5 bases, and 3 bases had no gene match. This CDR3 is built from 14 residues. DNA for the CDR3: TGTGCCAGCAGCTCCGGGACAGGGGCCTACGAGCAGTACTTC. It encodes CASSSGTGAYEQYF.

This chain connects TRBV4-1 to TRBJ2-7; 7 nucleotides agree with TRBD2. The CDR3 covers 17 residues. Germline V gene sequence: CDR1 MGHRA, CDR2 YSYEKL. V dropped 0 bases and J dropped 0; count of bases not matched to a gene: 8. The CDR3 region is CASSQDTRRGTSYEQYF. The CDR3, as DNA: TGCGCCAGCAGCCAAGATACAAGGCGGGGGACCTCCTACGAGCAGTACTTC.

The chain links TRBV20-1 to TRBJ1-6; D not resolved. With 3 bases removed from V and 10 bases from J, the gap between germline ends came to 16 bases. This CDR3 contains 14 residues. The germline V gene encodes CDR1 DFQATT and CDR2 SNEGSKA (reference sequence). CDR3 amino acids: CSASVTSFSSPLHF. As DNA, the CDR3 is TGCAGTGCTAGTGTCACATCTTTCTCCTCACCCCTCCACTTT.

This chain connects TRBV5-1 to TRBJ2-7; D is possibly TRBD2 (5 bases). From germline, CDR1 is SGHRS and CDR2 YFSETQ. CDR3 length: 13 residues. Between the trimmed V and J ends, which lost 0 bases and 6 bases, there was a span of 10 bases. For the CDR3, the DNA is TGCGCCAGCAGCTTGGTCCTGCGGGCCGAGCAGTACTTC. It specifies CASSLVLRAEQYF.

This chain connects TRBV2 to TRBJ2-7, with 9 bases that match TRBD1. Germline CDR1 reads SNHLY; CDR2 reads FYNNEI. Germline trimming cut 10 bases from V and 3 bases from J; bases unmatched to any gene: 4. The CDR3 is made up of 12 amino acids. CDR3 in DNA: TGTGCCATGCGGACAGGGGACTACGAGCAGTACTTC. Its protein is CAMRTGDYEQYF.

V and J are TRBV5-4 and TRBJ2-2; D perhaps matches TRBD1 (6 bases). Looked up from germline, CDR1 is SGHNT and CDR2 is YYREEE (reference sequence). CDR3 length equals 14 residues. V gave up 4 bases and J gave up 4 bases, with 11 bases separating them. The CDR3 here is CASSPDSTTGELFF. The CDR3 bases are TGTGCCAGCAGCCCGGACAGCACCACCGGGGAGCTGTTTTTT.

V and J are TRBV7-9 and TRBJ1-2, with 9 bases aligning to TRBD1. The length of the CDR3 is 14 residues. Per the germline V gene, CDR1 is SEHNR and CDR2 is FQNEAQ (reference sequence). The V segment lost 4 bases and the J segment 4 bases; nucleotides outside the gene matches: 4. Here the CDR3 DNA reads TGTGCCAGCAGCTGGACAGGGGCTGCCTATGGCTACACCTTC. It codes for CASSWTGAAYGYTF.

This clone was recorded only once. The J gene is TRBJ2-7, the V gene TRBV4-1, with 9 nucleotides matching TRBD1. The CDR3 spans 20 residues. CDR1 is MGHRA, CDR2 YSYEKL, per germline. V shed 0 bases and J 2 bases; nucleotides not matched to a gene: 17. CDR3 in amino acids: CASSQDFTGQGASLTYEQYF. The CDR3 DNA is TGCGCCAGCAGCCAAGATTTTACGGGACAGGGTGCTTCCCTAACCTACGAGCAGTACTTC.

The chain recombines TRBV5-1 with TRBJ2-7; weak D call: TRBD1 (6 bases). The ends were cut back, 4 bases at V and 5 bases at J, with 13 bases in the middle. The CDR3 totals 13 residues. CDR1 is SGHRS, CDR2 YFSETQ, per germline. The CDR3 coding sequence is TGCGCCAGCAGCGTTACAGGGCCGCACGAGCAGTACTTC. This encodes CASSVTGPHEQYF.

This chain connects TRBV7-9 to TRBJ1-2; 10 bases are shared with TRBD1. The CDR3 is 14 residues long. V was pared by 5 bases and J by 7 bases, with 7 bases of the junction left unmatched. Germline CDR1 is SEHNR and CDR2 is FQNEAQ (reference sequence). CDR3 sequence reads: CASSAIWTGGGYTF. DNA for the CDR3: TGTGCCAGCAGCGCGATCTGGACAGGGGGTGGCTACACCTTC.

This chain uses TRBV2 with TRBJ2-3; 10 bases are a match to TRBD2. Germline CDR1 SNHLY, CDR2 FYNNEI. The V and J ends lost 3 bases and 5 bases, in that order; junction bases with no gene match: 8. The CDR3 has 16 residues. The CDR3 spells CASSDLAGEGRDTQYF. CDR3 DNA: TGTGCCAGCAGTGACCTAGCGGGGGAAGGGCGAGATACGCAGTATTTT.

The V gene is TRBV6-5, the J gene TRBJ1-5; 7 positions agree with TRBD1. Trimming took 8 bases from V and 4 from J; bases not matched to a gene: 5. The CDR3 is made up of 13 amino acids. Germline V lookup: CDR1 MNHEY, CDR2 SVGAGI. The CDR3 loop is CASWGTANQPQHF. The CDR3 DNA follows: TGTGCCAGCTGGGGGACAGCAAATCAGCCCCAGCATTTT.

The chain joins TRBV10-2 to TRBJ1-1; D is possibly TRBD1 (5 bases). With 5 bases removed from V and 2 bases from J, the gap between germline ends came to 12 bases. CDR1 and CDR2 from the germline V gene are WSHSY and SAAADI. The CDR3 runs to 14 residues. In DNA form, the CDR3 reads TGCGCCAGCAGTAACCTGGGGGGTAACACTGAAGCTTTCTTT. As protein: CASSNLGGNTEAFF.

The genes are TRBV3-1 (or the pseudogene TRBV3-2) and TRBJ1-6; 10 bases agree with TRBD1. The CDR3 spans 15 residues. Germline CDR1 LGHDT, CDR2 YNNKEL (reference sequence). The J segment lost 9 bases and the V segment lost 2 bases, leaving 4 bases of the junction unmatched. The CDR3 loop reads CASSQSRQGASPLHF. CDR3 bases: TGTGCCAGCAGCCAAAGCCGACAGGGGGCTTCACCCCTCCACTTT.

This clone was observed a single time. The chain links TRBV5-1 to TRBJ2-7, with D possibly being TRBD1 (5 bases). Trimming shortened V by 0 bases and J by 4 bases, and 14 bases separated the two germline ends. The CDR3 length is 15 residues. Germline values: CDR1 SGHRS, CDR2 YFSETQ. The CDR3 here is CASSLVVGVTYEQYF. In DNA, the CDR3 is TGCGCCAGCAGCTTGGTTGTAGGGGTCACTTACGAGCAGTACTTC.

V gene TRBV9 combines with J gene TRBJ2-2; D is possibly TRBD1 (6 bases). V shed 0 bases and J shed 4 bases, with 16 bases lying between them. The CDR3 is 17 amino acids. Germline-derived CDR1 and CDR2 are SGDLS and YYNGEE. DNA of the CDR3: TGTGCCAGCAGCGTAGCGTCTAGGGGGAGATCCACCGGGGAGCTGTTTTTT. This sequence encodes CASSVASRGRSTGELFF.

The rearrangement joins TRBV10-3 to TRBJ1-5; possible D gene TRBD1, 5 bases. The germline CDR1 and CDR2 sequences are ENHRY and SYGVKD. V lost 2 bases, J lost 3 bases, and 17 bases lay in between. The CDR3 contains 17 residues. The DNA of the CDR3 is TGTGCCATCAGTGAGAACAGGCCAGGGCGGAACAATCAGCCCCAGCATTTT. Amino acids: CAISENRPGRNNQPQHF.

This clone was observed once. The genes are TRBV5-1 and TRBJ1-1; 8 positions match TRBD1. V trimming: 4 bases; J trimming: 4 bases; junction bases outside the gene matches: 6. This CDR3 region has 14 residues. The germline gives CDR1 SGHRS, CDR2 YFSETQ. CDR3 DNA: TGCGCCAGCAGCGAAGGACAGGGTTCCACTGAAGCTTTCTTT. This codes for CASSEGQGSTEAFF.

Only one count was recorded for this clone. The J gene is TRBJ1-3, the V gene TRBV5-1; D gene unclear. CDR1 SGHRS and CDR2 YFSETQ come from the germline V gene. Trimming pared 0 bases from V and 0 bases from J, leaving 7 bases between. The CDR3 consists of 15 residues. CDR3 sequence reads: CASSLVPGSGNTIYF. Written as DNA, the CDR3 is TGCGCCAGCAGCTTGGTCCCGGGCTCTGGAAACACCATATATTTT.

The V and J genes are TRBV5-1 and TRBJ1-2; a possible D gene is TRBD1 (5 bases). This CDR3 has 16 amino acids. Germline values: CDR1 SGHRS, CDR2 YFSETQ. V lost 4 bases to trimming and J lost 3 bases, with 19 bases between them. The CDR3 nucleotides read TGCGCCAGCAGCCGGAGGGAAGGGCCGGGGGACTATGGCTACACCTTC. It translates to CASSRREGPGDYGYTF.

V usage is TRBV5-4 and J usage is TRBJ1-2; 7 bases map to TRBD1. Germline V lookup: CDR1 SGHNT, CDR2 YYREEE (reference sequence). The trim removed 0 bases at V and 6 bases at J, leaving 5 bases unmatched. The CDR3 is 14 residues long. The CDR3 here is CASSLVGGGHGYTF. CDR3 DNA: TGTGCCAGCAGCTTGGTAGGAGGGGGCCATGGCTACACCTTC.